This T cell receptor beta chain was obtained from a study of T cell responses to AZD1222 COVID-19 vaccine. The data were produced by immunoSEQ multiplex PCR, yet TCRdb's version contains in-frame clones alone and is incomplete. The table has some 49,000 clones, about 90% seen once. This clone is a singleton in its sample. Its antigen is as yet unknown. V trimming: 2 bases; J trimming: 5 bases; junction bases outside the gene matches: 7. CDR1 and CDR2 from the germline V gene are MDHEN and SYDVKM. The CDR3 contains 15 residues. Study-wide points: Seropositivity was recorded at baseline in only a handful of AZD1222 recipients. Clonal diversity may have been underestimated, and the donors were mostly white British, with more females than males. Increased Spike-specific TCR breadth and depth were observed after two AZD1222 doses. Spike regions recognized by vaccine-associated CD4 TCRs spanned the protein, led by 160-218 and 743-854.

This sequence joins TRBV28 and TRBJ1-2, with 8 nucleotides matching TRBD1. The TCR was taken from an adult who received the AZD1222 COVID-19 vaccine. The specimen comprised peripheral blood, sampled 28 days after the second AZD1222 dose. CDR3 residues: CASSLGRTGFYGYTF. CDR3 DNA sequence: TGTGCCAGCAGTTTAGGAAGGACAGGGTTTTATGGCTACACCTTC.